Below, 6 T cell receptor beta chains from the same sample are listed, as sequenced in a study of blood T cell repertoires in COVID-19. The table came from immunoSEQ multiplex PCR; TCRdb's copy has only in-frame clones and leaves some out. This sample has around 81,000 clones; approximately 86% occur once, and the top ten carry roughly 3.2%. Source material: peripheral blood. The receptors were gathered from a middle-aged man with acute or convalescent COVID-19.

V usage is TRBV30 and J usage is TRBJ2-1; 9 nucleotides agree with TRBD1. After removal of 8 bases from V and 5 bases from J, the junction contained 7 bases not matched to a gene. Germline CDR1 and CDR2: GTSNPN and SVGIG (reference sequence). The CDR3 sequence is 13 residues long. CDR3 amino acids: CAGSGQGNNEQFF. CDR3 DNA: TGTGCCGGATCGGGACAGGGAAACAATGAGCAGTTCTTC.

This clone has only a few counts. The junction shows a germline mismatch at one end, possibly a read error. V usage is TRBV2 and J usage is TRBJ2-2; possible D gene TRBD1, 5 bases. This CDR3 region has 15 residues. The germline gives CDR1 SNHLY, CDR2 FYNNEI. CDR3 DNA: TGTGCCAGCAGTGAACAGGGAAGGAACTCCGGGGAGCTGTTTTTT. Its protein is CASSEQGRNSGELFF. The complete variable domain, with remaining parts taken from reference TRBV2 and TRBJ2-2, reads EPEVTQTPSHQVTQMGQEVILRCVPISNHLYFYWYRQILGQKVEFLVSFYNNEISEKSEIFDDQFSVERPDGSNFTLKIRSTKLEDSAMYFCASSEQGRNSGELFFGEGSRLTVL.

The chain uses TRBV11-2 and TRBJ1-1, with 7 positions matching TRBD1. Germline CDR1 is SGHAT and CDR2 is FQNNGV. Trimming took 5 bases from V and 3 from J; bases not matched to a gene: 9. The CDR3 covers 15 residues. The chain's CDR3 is CASSPRGQGDTEAFF. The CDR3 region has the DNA TGTGCCAGCAGCCCTAGGGGGCAGGGGGACACTGAAGCTTTCTTT. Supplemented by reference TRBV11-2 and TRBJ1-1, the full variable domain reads EAGVAQSPRYKIIEKRQSVAFWCNPISGHATLYWYQQILGQGPKLLIQFQNNGVVDDSQLPKDRFSAERLKGVDSTLKIQPAKLEDSAVYLCASSPRGQGDTEAFFGQGTRLTVV.

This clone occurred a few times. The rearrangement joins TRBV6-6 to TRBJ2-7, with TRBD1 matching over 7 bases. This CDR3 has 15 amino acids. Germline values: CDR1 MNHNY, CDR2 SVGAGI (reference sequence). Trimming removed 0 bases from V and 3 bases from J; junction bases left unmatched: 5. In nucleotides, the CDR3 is TGTGCCAGCAGTTACTCCCCGGGACAGAACTACGAGCAGTACTTC. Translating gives CASSYSPGQNYEQYF.

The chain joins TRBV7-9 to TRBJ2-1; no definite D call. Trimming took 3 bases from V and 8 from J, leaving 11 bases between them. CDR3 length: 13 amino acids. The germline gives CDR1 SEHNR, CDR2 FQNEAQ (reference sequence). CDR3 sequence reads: CASSLSTVDEQFF. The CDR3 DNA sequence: TGTGCCAGCAGCTTGAGCACCGTGGATGAGCAGTTCTTC.

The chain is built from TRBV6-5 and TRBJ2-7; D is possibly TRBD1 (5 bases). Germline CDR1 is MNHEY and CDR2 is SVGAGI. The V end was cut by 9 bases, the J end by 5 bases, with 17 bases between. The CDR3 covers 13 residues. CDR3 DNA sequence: TGTGCCAGGACCTCCCGGTGGGGCAACGAGCAGTACTTC. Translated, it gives CARTSRWGNEQYF.